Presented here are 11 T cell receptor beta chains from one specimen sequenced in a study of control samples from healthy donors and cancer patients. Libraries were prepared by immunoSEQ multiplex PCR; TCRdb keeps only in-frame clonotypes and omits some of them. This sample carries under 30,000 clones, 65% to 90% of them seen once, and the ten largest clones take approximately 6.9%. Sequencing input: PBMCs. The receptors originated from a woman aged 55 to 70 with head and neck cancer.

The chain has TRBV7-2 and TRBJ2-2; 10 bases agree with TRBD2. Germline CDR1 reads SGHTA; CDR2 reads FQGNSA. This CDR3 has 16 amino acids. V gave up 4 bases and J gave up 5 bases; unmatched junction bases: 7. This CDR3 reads CASSSFSGGPTGELFF. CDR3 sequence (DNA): TGTGCCAGCAGCTCATTTAGCGGGGGGCCTACCGGGGAGCTGTTTTTT.

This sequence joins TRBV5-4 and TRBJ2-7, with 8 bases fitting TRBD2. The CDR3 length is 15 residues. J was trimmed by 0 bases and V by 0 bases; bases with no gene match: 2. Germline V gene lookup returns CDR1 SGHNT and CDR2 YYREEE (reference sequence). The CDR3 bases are TGTGCCAGCAGCTTGGGCACTAGCGGCTCCTACGAGCAGTACTTC. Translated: CASSLGTSGSYEQYF.

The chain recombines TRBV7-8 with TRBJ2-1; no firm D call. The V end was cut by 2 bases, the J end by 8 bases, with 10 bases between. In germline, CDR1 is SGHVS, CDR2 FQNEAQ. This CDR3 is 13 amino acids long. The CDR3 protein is CASSLMVDDEQFF. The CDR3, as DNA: TGTGCCAGCAGCTTAATGGTCGATGATGAGCAGTTCTTC.

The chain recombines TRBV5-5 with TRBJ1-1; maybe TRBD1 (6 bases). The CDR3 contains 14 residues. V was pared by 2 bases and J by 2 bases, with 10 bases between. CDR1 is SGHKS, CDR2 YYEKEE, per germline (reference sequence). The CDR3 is CASSFRGANTEAFF. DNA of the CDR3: TGTGCCAGCAGCTTTAGGGGGGCTAACACTGAAGCTTTCTTT.

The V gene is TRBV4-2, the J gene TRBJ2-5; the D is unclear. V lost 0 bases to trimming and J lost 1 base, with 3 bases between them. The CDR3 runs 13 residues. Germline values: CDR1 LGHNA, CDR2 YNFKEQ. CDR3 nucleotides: TGTGCCAGCAGCCAAGAAGGCCAAGAGACCCAGTACTTC. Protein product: CASSQEGQETQYF.

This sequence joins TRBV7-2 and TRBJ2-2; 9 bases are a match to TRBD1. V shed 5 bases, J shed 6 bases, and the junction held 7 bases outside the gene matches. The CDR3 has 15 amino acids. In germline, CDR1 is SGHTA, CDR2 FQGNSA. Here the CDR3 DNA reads TGTGCCAGCAGCCCCGGGACAGGGAGGTCCGGGGAGCTGTTTTTT. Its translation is CASSPGTGRSGELFF.

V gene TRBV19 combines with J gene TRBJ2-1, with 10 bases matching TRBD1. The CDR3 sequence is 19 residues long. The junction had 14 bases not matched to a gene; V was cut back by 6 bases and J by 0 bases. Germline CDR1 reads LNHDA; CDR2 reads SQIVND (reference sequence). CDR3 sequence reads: CASRDGTGERLSSYNEQFF. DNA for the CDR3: TGTGCCAGTAGGGACGGGACAGGGGAAAGACTGAGCTCCTACAATGAGCAGTTCTTC.

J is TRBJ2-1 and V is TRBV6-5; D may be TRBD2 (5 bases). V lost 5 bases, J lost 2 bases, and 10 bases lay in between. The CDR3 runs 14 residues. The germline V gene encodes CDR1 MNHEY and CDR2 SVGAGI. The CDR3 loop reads CASSRGSAYNEQFF. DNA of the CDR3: TGTGCCAGCAGTCGAGGGTCAGCCTACAATGAGCAGTTCTTC.

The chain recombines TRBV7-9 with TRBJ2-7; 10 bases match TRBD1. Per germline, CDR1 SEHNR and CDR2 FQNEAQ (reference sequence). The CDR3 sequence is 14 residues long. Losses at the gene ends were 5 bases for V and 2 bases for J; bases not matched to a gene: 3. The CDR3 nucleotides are TGTGCCAGCAGCCCGGGACAGGGGACCTACGAGCAGTACTTC. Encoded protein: CASSPGQGTYEQYF.

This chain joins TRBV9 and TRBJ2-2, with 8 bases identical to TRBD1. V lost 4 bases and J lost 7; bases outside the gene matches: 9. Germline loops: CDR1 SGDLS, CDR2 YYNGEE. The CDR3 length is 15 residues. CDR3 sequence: CASSPRTGWGGELFF. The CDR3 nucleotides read TGTGCCAGCAGCCCTCGGACAGGGTGGGGCGGGGAGCTGTTTTTT.

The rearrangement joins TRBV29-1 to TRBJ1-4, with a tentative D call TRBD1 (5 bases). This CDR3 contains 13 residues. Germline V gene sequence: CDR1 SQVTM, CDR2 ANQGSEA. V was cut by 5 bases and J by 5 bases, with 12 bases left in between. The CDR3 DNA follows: TGCAGCGTTCCCGGGACTGGAAATGAAAAACTGTTTTTT. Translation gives CSVPGTGNEKLFF.